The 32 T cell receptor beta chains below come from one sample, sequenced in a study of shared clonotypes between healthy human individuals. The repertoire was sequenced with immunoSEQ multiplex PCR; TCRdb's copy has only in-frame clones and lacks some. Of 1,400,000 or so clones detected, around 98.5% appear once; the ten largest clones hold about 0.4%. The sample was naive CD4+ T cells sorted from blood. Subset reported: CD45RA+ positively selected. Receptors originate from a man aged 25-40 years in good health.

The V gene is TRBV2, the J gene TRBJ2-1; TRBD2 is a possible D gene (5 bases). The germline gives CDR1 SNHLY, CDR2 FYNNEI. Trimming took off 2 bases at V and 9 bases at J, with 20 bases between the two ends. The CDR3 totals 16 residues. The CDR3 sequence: CASSENGGVGRSEQFF. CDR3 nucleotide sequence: TGTGCCAGCAGTGAAAACGGAGGAGTGGGTAGGAGTGAGCAGTTCTTC.

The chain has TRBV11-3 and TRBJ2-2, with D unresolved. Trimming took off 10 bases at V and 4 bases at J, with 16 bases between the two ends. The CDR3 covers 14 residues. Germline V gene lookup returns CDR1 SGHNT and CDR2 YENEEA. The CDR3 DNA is TGTGCCACCCCCCGGACGGATGGCACCGGGGAGCTGTTTTTT. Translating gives CATPRTDGTGELFF.

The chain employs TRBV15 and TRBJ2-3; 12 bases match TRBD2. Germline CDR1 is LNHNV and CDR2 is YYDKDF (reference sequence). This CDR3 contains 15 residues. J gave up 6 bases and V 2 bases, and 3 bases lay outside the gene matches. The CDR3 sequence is CATSRTSGRSDTQYF. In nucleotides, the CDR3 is TGTGCCACCAGCAGAACTAGCGGGAGGTCCGATACGCAGTATTTT.

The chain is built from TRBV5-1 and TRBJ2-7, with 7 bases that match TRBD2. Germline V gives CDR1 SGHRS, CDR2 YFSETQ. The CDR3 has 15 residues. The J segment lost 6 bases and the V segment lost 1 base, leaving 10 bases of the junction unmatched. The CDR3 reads CASSLNAGEMGEQYF. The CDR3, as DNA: TGCGCCAGCAGCTTGAACGCGGGAGAGATGGGCGAGCAGTACTTC.

In nucleotides, the CDR3 is TGTGCCAGCAGCTTTGGACTAGAAGGAGATACGCAGTATTTT. The encoded protein is CASSFGLEGDTQYF. The V gene is TRBV7-9, the J gene TRBJ2-3; 7 nucleotides align to TRBD2. V lost 3 bases to trimming and J lost 5 bases; unmatched junction nucleotides: 5. Per germline, CDR1 SEHNR and CDR2 FQNEAQ (reference sequence). This CDR3 region has 14 residues.

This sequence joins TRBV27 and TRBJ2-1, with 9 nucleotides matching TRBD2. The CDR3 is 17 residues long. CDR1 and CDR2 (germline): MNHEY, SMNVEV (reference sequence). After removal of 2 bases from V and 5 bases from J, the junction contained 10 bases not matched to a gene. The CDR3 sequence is CASSLRALAGLHNEQFF. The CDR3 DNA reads TGTGCCAGCAGTTTAAGGGCACTAGCGGGCCTTCACAATGAGCAGTTCTTC.

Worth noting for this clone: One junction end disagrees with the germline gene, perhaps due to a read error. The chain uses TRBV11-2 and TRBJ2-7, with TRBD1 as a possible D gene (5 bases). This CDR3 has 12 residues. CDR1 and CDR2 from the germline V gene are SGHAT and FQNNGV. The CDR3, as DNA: TGTGCCAGCAGCCTACAGGACGGACCAGCAGTCTTC. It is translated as CASSLQDGPAVF.

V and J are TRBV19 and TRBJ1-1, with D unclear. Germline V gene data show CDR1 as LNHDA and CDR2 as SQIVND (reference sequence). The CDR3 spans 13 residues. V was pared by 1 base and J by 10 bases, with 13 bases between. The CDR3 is CASSIVAGVGAFF. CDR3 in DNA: TGTGCCAGTAGTATAGTGGCGGGCGTTGGAGCTTTCTTT.

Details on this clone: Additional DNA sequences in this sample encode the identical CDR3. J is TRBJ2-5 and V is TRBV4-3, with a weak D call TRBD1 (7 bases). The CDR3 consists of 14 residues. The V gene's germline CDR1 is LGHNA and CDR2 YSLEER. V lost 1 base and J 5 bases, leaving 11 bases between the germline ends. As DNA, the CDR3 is TGCGCCAGCAGCCAAGTCGCAGGGGGGGAGACCCAGTACTTC. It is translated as CASSQVAGGETQYF.

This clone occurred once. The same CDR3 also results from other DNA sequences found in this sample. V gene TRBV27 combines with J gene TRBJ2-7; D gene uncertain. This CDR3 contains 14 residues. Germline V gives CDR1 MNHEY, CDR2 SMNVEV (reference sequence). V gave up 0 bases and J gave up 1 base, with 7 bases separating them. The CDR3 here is CASSLSRGSYEQYF. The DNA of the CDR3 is TGTGCCAGCAGTTTATCGCGTGGATCCTACGAGCAGTACTTC.

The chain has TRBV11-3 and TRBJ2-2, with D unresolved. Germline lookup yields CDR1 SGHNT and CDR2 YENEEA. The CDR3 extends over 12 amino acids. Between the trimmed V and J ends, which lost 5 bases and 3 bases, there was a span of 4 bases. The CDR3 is CASSPYTGELFF. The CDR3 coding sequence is TGTGCCAGCAGCCCCTACACCGGGGAGCTGTTTTTT.

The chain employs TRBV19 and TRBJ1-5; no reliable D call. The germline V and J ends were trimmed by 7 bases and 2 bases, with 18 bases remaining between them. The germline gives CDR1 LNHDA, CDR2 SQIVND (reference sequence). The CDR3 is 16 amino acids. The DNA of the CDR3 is TGTGCCAGTAATACCCACCCAGCACTTGGCAATCAGCCCCAGCATTTT. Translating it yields CASNTHPALGNQPQHF.

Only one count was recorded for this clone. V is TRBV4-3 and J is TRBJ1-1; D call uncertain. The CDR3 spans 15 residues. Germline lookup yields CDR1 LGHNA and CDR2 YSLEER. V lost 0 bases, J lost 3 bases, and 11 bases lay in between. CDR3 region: CASSQDQIRDTEAFF. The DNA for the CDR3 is TGCGCCAGCAGCCAAGATCAAATAAGGGACACTGAAGCTTTCTTT.

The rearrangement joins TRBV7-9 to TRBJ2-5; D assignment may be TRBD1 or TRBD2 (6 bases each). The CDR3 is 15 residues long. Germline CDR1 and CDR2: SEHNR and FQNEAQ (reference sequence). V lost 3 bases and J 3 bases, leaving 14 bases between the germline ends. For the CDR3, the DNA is TGTGCCAGCAGCTTCGGTAGGGGGGTTGAAGAGACCCAGTACTTC. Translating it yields CASSFGRGVEETQYF.

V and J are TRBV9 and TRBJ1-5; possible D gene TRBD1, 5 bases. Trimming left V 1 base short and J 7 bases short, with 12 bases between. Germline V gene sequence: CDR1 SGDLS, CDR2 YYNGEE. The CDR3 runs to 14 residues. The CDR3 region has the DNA TGTGCCAGCAGCGTACTCTCGGAGGGGCAGCCCCAGCATTTT. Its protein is CASSVLSEGQPQHF.

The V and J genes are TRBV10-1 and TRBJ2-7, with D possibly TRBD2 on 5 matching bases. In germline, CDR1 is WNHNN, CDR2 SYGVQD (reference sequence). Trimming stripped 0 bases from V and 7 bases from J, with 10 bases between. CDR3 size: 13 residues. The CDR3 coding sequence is TGCGCCAGCAGTGAGTCGTCCCGGGGAGAGCAGTACTTC. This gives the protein CASSESSRGEQYF.

Written as DNA, the CDR3 is TGTGCCAGCAGCCCAGGGGTTTTCGGGGAGCTGTTTTTT. The encoded protein is CASSPGVFGELFF. The chain combines TRBV7-6 with TRBJ2-2; a possible D gene is TRBD1 (6 bases). The V end was cut by 5 bases, the J end by 7 bases, with 11 bases between. Germline V lookup: CDR1 SGHVS, CDR2 FNYEAQ. The length of the CDR3 is 13 residues. The variable domain in full, with the rest retrieved from reference TRBV7-6 and TRBJ2-2, is GAGVSQSPRYKVTKRGQDVALRCDPISGHVSLYWYRQALGQGPEFLTYFNYEAQQDKSGLPNDRFSAERPEGSISTLTIQRTEQRDSAMYRCASSPGVFGELFFGEGSRLTVL.

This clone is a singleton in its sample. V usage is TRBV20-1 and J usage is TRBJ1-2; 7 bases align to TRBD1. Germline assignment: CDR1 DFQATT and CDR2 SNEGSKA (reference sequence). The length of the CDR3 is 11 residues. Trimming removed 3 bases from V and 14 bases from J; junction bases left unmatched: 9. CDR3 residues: CSARGQSPATF. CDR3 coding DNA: TGCAGTGCTAGGGGACAGTCACCCGCTACCTTC.

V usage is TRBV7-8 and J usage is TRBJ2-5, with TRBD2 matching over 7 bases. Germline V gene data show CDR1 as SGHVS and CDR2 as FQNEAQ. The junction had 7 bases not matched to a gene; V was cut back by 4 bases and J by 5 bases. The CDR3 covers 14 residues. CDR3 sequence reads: CASSSSRGLETQYF. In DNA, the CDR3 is TGTGCCAGCAGCTCTTCGCGGGGGTTGGAGACCCAGTACTTC. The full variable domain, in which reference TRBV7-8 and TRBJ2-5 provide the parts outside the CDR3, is GAGVSQSPRYKVAKRGQDVALRCDPISGHVSLFWYQQALGQGPEFLTYFQNEAQLDKSGLPSDRFFAERPEGSVSTLKIQRTQQEDSAVYLCASSSSRGLETQYFGPGTRLLVL.

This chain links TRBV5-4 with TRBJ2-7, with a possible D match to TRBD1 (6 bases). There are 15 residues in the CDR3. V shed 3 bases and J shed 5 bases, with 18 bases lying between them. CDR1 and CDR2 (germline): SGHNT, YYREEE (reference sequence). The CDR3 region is CASSYDRWEGNEQYF. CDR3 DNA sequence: TGTGCCAGCAGCTACGACAGGTGGGAAGGGAACGAGCAGTACTTC.

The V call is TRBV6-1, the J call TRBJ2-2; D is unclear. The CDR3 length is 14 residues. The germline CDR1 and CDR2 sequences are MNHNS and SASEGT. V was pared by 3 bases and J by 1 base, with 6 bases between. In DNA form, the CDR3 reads TGTGCCAGCAGTGATTGGGGGAACACCGGGGAGCTGTTTTTT. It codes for CASSDWGNTGELFF.

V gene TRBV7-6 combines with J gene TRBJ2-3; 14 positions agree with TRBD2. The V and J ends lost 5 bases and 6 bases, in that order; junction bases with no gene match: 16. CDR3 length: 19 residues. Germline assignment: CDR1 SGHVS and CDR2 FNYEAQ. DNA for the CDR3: TGTGCCAGCAGCGCGACTAGCGGGAGGGGGTCACACACACCTGATACGCAGTATTTT. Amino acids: CASSATSGRGSHTPDTQYF.

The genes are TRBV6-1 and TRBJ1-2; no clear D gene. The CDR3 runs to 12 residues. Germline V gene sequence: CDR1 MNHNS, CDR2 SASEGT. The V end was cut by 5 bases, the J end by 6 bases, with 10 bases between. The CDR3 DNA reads TGTGCCAGCAGTAGGCCCACCAATGGCTACACCTTC. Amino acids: CASSRPTNGYTF.

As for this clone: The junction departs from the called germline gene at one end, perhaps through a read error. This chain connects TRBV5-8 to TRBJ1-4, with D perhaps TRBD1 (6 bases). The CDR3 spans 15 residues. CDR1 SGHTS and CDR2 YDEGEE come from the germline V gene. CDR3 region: CASSNSGTTDEKLFF. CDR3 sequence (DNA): TGTGCCAGCAGCAACTCCGGGACAACTGATGAAAAACTGTTTTTT. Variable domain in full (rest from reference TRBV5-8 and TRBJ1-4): EAGVTQSPTHLIKTRGQQATLRCSPISGHTSVYWYQQALGLGLQFLLWYDEGEERNRGNFPPRFSGRQFPNYSSELNVNALELEDSALYLCASSNSGTTDEKLFFGSGTQLSVL.

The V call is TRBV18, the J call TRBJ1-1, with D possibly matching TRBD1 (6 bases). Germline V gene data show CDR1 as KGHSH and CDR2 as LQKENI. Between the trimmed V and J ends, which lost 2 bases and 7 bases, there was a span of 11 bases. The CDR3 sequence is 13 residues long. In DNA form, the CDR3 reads TGTGCCAGCTCACCATCTTCAGGGGATGAAGCTTTCTTT. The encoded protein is CASSPSSGDEAFF.

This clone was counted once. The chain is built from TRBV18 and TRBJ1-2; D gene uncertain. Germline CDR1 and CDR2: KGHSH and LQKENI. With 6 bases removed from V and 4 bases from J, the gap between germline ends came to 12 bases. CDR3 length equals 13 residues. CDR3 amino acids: CASSTEGSYGYTF. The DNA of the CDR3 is TGTGCCAGCTCTACCGAAGGTTCCTATGGCTACACCTTC.

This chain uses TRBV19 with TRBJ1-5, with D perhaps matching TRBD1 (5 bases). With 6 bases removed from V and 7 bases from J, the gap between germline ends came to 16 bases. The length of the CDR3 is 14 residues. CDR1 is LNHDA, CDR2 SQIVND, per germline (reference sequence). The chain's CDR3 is CASRGPISQQPQHF. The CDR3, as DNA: TGTGCCAGTAGGGGGCCGATATCGCAGCAGCCCCAGCATTTT.

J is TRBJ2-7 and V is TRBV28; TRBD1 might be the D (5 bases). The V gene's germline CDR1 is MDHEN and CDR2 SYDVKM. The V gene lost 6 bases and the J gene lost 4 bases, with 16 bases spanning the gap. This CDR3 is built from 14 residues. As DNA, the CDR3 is TGTGCCAGCAGGAGTTTTGGGGCCGTATACGAGCAGTACTTC. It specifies CASRSFGAVYEQYF.

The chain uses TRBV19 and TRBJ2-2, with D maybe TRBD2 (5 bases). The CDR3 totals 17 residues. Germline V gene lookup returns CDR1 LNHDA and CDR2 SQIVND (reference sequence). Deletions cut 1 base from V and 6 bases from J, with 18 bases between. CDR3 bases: TGTGCCAGTAGTATAGCCACGTCCCGATACGGGGCCGGGGAGCTGTTTTTT. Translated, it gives CASSIATSRYGAGELFF.

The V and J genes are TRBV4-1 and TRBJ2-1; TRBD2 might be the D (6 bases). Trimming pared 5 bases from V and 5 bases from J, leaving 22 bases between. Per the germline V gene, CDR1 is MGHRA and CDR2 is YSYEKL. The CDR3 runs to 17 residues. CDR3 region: CASSLHLAGLINNEQFF. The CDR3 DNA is TGCGCCAGCAGCTTGCACTTGGCGGGACTTATCAACAATGAGCAGTTCTTC.

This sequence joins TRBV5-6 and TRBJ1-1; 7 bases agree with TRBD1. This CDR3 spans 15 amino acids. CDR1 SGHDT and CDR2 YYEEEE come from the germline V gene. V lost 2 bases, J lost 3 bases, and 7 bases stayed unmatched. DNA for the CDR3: TGTGCCAGCAGCTTCGTCAGGACAGGAGACACTGAAGCTTTCTTT. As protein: CASSFVRTGDTEAFF.

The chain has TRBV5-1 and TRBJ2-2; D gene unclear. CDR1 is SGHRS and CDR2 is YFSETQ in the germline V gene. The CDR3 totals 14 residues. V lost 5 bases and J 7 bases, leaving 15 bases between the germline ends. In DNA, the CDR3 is TGCGCCAGCAGATTTGATAGGGTTCGCGGGGAGCTGTTTTTT. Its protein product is CASRFDRVRGELFF.